The following is a T cell receptor beta chain sequence with its context. This specimen comes from a study of blood T cell repertoires in COVID-19. In the study overall: COVID-19 samples, acute and convalescent, were from the United States, Italy and Spain. Nucleic acid was either cDNA or gDNA, and it came from T cells, B-cell-depleted T cells, or PBMCs.

Authors' analysis steps: Counts of nucleated cells, estimated from reference gene primer amplification, were obtained. The data were produced by immunoSEQ multiplex PCR, yet TCRdb's version contains in-frame clones alone and is incomplete. V and J calls and clone size are as listed in that table; D and trimming were resolved from the DNA. The sample lists around 88,000 clones, 81% occurring once. The CDR3 covers 12 residues. V lost 3 bases, J lost 2 bases, and 7 bases lay in between. The germline CDR1 and CDR2 sequences are SQVTM and ANQGSEA. Sequenced sample: peripheral blood. The J gene is TRBJ1-2, the V gene TRBV29-1; D is possibly TRBD1 (6 bases). The TCR comes from a woman aged 80 or over with acute or convalescent COVID-19. The CDR3 is CSVDTGNYGYTF. CDR3 DNA: TGCAGCGTTGACACAGGGAACTATGGCTACACCTTC.